This T cell receptor beta chain was documented in a study of T cells in Graves' hyperthyroidism and ophthalmopathy. There were TCR beta CDR3 regions amplified from RNA transcripts. TCR CDR3 underwent first-round RT-PCR with the HTBI primer set. TCRdb re-derived calls from the multiplex PCR reads in MiXCR, one entry per CDR3 protein. The sample includes around 500,000 distinct CDR3 sequences, around 15% of them seen just once. This clonotype was counted ten times or more. The CDR3 length is 14 residues. Germline V gene lookup returns CDR1 MDHEN and CDR2 SYDVKM. V shed 6 bases and J 5 bases; nucleotides not matched to a gene: 9.

The specimen sequenced was blood. The clonotype originates from a woman aged 25 to 39 with Graves' ophthalmopathy. The V and J genes are TRBV28 and TRBJ1-1; 7 bases are a match to TRBD1. Written as DNA, the CDR3 is TGTGCCAGCAGCGTTCATTCAGGGGGAACTGAAGCTTTCTTT. It encodes CASSVHSGGTEAFF.